Listed below are T cell receptor beta chains from one sample, sequenced in a study of blood T cells in healthy people across ages. TCRdb analysed the 5' RACE reads with MiXCR anew, one entry per CDR3 protein. Among around 800,000 distinct CDR3 sequences listed, approximately 59% were seen once. Source material: blood. These receptors were collected from a man aged 30-40 years in good health. Both conserved end residues are part of each CDR3. A D gene is named only where the DNA matches it firmly. Clone size appears in some rows only: once, few, many, or a class for an expanded clone.

d_call j_call v_call clone_size cdr3_nt cdr3_aa
TRBD1 TRBJ1-5 TRBV15 - TGTGCCACCAGCAGAGACCGGGGACAGGGGGCTTCAATTCAGCCCCAGCATTTT CATSRDRGQGASIQPQHF
- TRBJ2-5 TRBV6-6 - TGTGCCAGCAGTTACTTCCACGGCGGGGCCCCTGAGACCCAGTACTTC CASSYFHGGAPETQYF
- TRBJ2-7 TRBV29-1 - TGCAGCGTTGTTATACAGGGACGCTCCTACGAGCAGTACTTC CSVVIQGRSYEQYF
TRBD2 TRBJ2-5 TRBV19 - TGTGCCAGTAGTATGCTAGCGGGGGCACAAGAGACCCAGTACTTC CASSMLAGAQETQYF
TRBD1 TRBJ1-4 TRBV20-1 - TGCAGTGCTAGAGGACCGGGACAGCATGAAAAACTGTTTTTT CSARGPGQHEKLFF
TRBD2 TRBJ2-1 TRBV27 - TGTGCCAGCAGTTTATCGGGGACTACCCCCTACAATGAGCAGTTCTTC CASSLSGTTPYNEQFF
TRBD1 TRBJ2-7 TRBV25-1 - TGTGCCAGCACGGGACAGACCTACGAGCAGTACTTC CASTGQTYEQYF
- TRBJ2-1 TRBV5-5 - TGTGCCAGCAGCCTACATAAGAACAATGAGCAGTTCTTC CASSLHKNNEQFF
TRBD1 TRBJ2-1 TRBV9 - TGTGCCAGCAGCGGCCCTGACAGGGGGAGCTACAATGAGCAGTTCTTC CASSGPDRGSYNEQFF
TRBD1 TRBJ2-5 TRBV29-1 - TGCAGCCTTCAAAGGGGGACAGCGTACCAAGAGACCCAGTACTTC CSLQRGTAYQETQYF
- TRBJ1-6 TRBV7-9 - TGTGCCAGCAGCCCCGAGGCCGCAAGATCACCCCTCCACTTT CASSPEAARSPLHF
TRBD2 TRBJ2-5 TRBV24-1 - TGTGCCACCAGCTCGACTAGCGGCACTCAAGGGACCCAGTACTTC CATSSTSGTQGTQYF
- TRBJ2-5 TRBV20-1 - TGCAGTGGGGCCGGGAGGGGGCTCCAAGAGACCCAGTACTTC CSGAGRGLQETQYF
TRBD1 TRBJ2-7 TRBV27 - TGTGCCAGCGCGGCGGGGACAGGGGGCTACGAGCAGTACTTC CASAAGTGGYEQYF
TRBD1 TRBJ2-1 TRBV6-5 - TGTGCCAGCAGTTATTCTTTCCCGGGACAGGGTATGAATGAGCAGTTCTTC CASSYSFPGQGMNEQFF
- TRBJ1-6 TRBV10-3 - TGTGACATCGGGACAAATTCACCCCTCCACTTT CDIGTNSPLHF
- TRBJ2-3 TRBV20-1 - TGCAGCGCTAGACCTGGGAGGTCGGGAGATACGCAGTATTTT CSARPGRSGDTQYF
- TRBJ2-5 TRBV6-5 - TGTGCCAGCAGACGTACCGGGACAACGCAAGAGACCCAGTACTTC CASRRTGTTQETQYF
TRBD1 TRBJ2-3 TRBV20-1 - TGCAGTGCTAGACTACTAAGGGACAGGGAATCCACAGATACGCAGTATTTT CSARLLRDRESTDTQYF
TRBD1 TRBJ2-3 TRBV10-3 - TGTGCCATCAGTGAGTCGGGACAGGGAGGCGCGCAGTATTTT CAISESGQGGAQYF
- TRBJ2-3 TRBV15 - TGTGCCACCAGCAGGACGGACCGGGACTTCTATACGCAGTATTTT CATSRTDRDFYTQYF
- TRBJ2-5 TRBV7-9 - TGTGCCAGCAGCTCCACGGGATCGATCAAAAACATCCAGTACTTC CASSSTGSIKNIQYF
- TRBJ2-7 TRBV29-1 once TGCAGCGTTGATATGCAGAAAGGTAGCTACGAGCAGTACTTC CSVDMQKGSYEQYF
TRBD2 TRBJ2-3 TRBV15 - TGTGCCACCAGCGGTAGCGGGGAATCCACAGATACGCAGTATTTT CATSGSGESTDTQYF
- TRBJ1-4 TRBV27 - TGTGCCAGCAGTCCAACTAAGTTTGCAACTAATGAAAAACTGTTTTTT CASSPTKFATNEKLFF
TRBD1 TRBJ2-1 TRBV6-1 - TGTGCCAGCAGTCTTACGGGACAGGGGGCATCCTACAATGAGCAGTTCTTC CASSLTGQGASYNEQFF
- TRBJ1-2 TRBV7-2 - TGTGCCAGCAGCCCAACAGCGGGAACCTATTATGGCTACACCTTC CASSPTAGTYYGYTF
- TRBJ1-2 TRBV29-1 - TGCAGCGTTGTAGGAGGGTACGGGTATGGCTACACCTTC CSVVGGYGYGYTF
- TRBJ1-4 TRBV6-2/TRBV6-3 - TGTGCCAGCAGTCTACCCGGGACGCCCGTCGGAAAACTGTTTTTT CASSLPGTPVGKLFF
- TRBJ1-6 TRBV5-1 - TGCGCCAGCAGCTTGGGACCTCCGCAGTCACCCCTCCACTTT CASSLGPPQSPLHF
- TRBJ2-5 TRBV3-1 few TGTGCCAGCAGCCAGACTAGAGAGACCCAGTACTTC CASSQTRETQYF
- TRBJ2-7 TRBV3-1 many TGTGCCAGCAGCCATGCCTACGAACAGTACTTC CASSHAYEQYF
- TRBJ2-7 TRBV6-5 - TGTGCCAGCAGTTACTCAGAGACTAGTGGCGAGCAGTACTTC CASSYSETSGEQYF
- TRBJ2-1 TRBV29-1 few TGCAGCGTTGACGTTCGGGCGGCGAACAATGAGCAGTTCTTC CSVDVRAANNEQFF
TRBD1 TRBJ1-6 TRBV25-1 - TGTGCCAGCAGTGCAGGGGGAGTGTATAATTCACCCCTCCACTTT CASSAGGVYNSPLHF
TRBD2 TRBJ2-1 TRBV20-1 few TGCAGTGCTCGAGAGCGGGGGCGCTCCTACAATGAGCAGTTCTTC CSARERGRSYNEQFF
TRBD2 TRBJ2-3 TRBV18 - TGTGCCAGCTCACCACCGAGAGCGGGGGGCGGCACAGATACGCAGTATTTT CASSPPRAGGGTDTQYF
TRBD2 TRBJ2-1 TRBV9 few TGTGCCAGCAGCCCCGGACTAGCGGGGGTGGATGAGCAGTTCTTC CASSPGLAGVDEQFF
TRBD1 TRBJ1-5 TRBV28 - TGTGCCAGCAGTTCGGGACAGGGGAAGGATCAGCCCCAGCATTTT CASSSGQGKDQPQHF
- TRBJ1-2 TRBV9 - TGTGCCAGCAGCGGGGCAGGGAGGGTAGGTGGCTACACCTTC CASSGAGRVGGYTF
TRBD1 TRBJ2-3 TRBV10-3 - TGTGCCATCAGTACAGGGGCCCCAGCCACGCAGTATTTT CAISTGAPATQYF
- TRBJ2-1 TRBV20-1 few TGCAGTGCTAGAGTAGGGAGCTCCTACAATGAGCAGTTCTTC CSARVGSSYNEQFF
TRBD1 TRBJ2-7 TRBV4-2 few TGTGCCAGCAGCGTCCGGGACAGTAGCTCCTACGAGCAGTACTTC CASSVRDSSSYEQYF
TRBD1 TRBJ2-7 TRBV27 once TGTGCCAGCAGGCCTCTATCCCGGGACAGCCTCTACGAGCAGTACTTC CASRPLSRDSLYEQYF
- TRBJ2-7 TRBV6-1 - TGTGCCAGCAGTGGGACTTTAGCGACGGAGCAGTACTTC CASSGTLATEQYF
TRBD2 TRBJ2-5 TRBV24-1 - TGTGCCACCAGTGATGGGACTAGCGGGGGCAGCGAGACCCAGTACTTC CATSDGTSGGSETQYF
TRBD1 TRBJ1-2 TRBV7-6 once TGTGCCAGCAGCTTAGCTCAGGGGGCGAACTATGGCTACACCTTC CASSLAQGANYGYTF
TRBD1 TRBJ2-5 TRBV19 - TGTGCCAGTGGTAAGCGGACAGGGGACCAAGAGACCCAGTACTTC CASGKRTGDQETQYF
- TRBJ1-1 TRBV4-3 few TGCGCCAGCAGCCAAGAGGTCGGGGGGGGTGAAGCTTTCTTT CASSQEVGGGEAFF
TRBD2 TRBJ2-5 TRBV7-2 - TGTGCCAGCAGCTCAAGGGGACTAGCGGGGACCCTGCGAGAGACCCAGTACTTC CASSSRGLAGTLRETQYF